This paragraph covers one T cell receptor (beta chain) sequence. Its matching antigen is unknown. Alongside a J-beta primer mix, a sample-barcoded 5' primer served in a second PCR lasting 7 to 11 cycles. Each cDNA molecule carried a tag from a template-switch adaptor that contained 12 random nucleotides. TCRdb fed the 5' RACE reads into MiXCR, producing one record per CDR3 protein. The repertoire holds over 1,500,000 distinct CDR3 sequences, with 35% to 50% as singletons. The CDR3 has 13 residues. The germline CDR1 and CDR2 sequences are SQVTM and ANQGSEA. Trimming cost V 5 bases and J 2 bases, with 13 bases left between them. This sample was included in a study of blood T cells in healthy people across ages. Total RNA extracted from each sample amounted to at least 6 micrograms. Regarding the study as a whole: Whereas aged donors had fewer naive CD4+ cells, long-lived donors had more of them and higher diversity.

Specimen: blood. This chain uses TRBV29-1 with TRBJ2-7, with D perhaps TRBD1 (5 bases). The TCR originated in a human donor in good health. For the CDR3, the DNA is TGCAGCGTTTCTAAAACGGACACCTACGAGCAGTACTTC. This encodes CSVSKTDTYEQYF.